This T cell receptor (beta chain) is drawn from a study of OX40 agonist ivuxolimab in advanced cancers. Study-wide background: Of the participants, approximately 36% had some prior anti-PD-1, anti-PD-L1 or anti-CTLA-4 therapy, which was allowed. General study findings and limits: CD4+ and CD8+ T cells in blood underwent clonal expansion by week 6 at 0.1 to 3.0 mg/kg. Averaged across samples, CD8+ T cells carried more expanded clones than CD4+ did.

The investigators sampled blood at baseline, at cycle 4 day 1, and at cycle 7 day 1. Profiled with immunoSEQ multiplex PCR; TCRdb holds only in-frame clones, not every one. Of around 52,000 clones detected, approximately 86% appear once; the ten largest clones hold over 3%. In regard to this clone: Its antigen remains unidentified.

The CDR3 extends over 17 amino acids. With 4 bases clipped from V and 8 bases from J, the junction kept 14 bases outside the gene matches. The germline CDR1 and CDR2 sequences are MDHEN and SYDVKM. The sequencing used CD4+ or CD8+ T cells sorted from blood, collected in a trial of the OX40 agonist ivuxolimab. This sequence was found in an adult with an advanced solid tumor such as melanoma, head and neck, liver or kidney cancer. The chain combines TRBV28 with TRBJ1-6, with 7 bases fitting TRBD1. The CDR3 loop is CASSSHRGPYLDSPLHF. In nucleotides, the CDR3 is TGTGCCAGCAGTTCTCACAGGGGACCATATCTGGATTCACCCCTCCACTTT. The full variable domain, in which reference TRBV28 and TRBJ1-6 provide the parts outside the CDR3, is DVKVTQSSRYLVKRTGEKVFLECVQDMDHENMFWYRQDPGLGLRLIYFSYDVKMKEKGDIPEGYSVSREKKERFSLILESASTNQTSMYLCASSSHRGPYLDSPLHFGNGTRLTVT.